A selection of T cell receptor beta chains follows, all from one sample in a study of lymphopenia after photon versus proton radiotherapy. The method was immunoSEQ multiplex PCR; TCRdb's version includes in-frame clones alone and lacks a portion of them. Of more than 80,000 clones listed, over 70% were seen once; the top ten hold over 1.1%. The material was peripheral blood, obtained from a patient treated with proton-based radiotherapy. Every receptor here comes from a man aged 60 to 69 with pancreatic cancer. The CDR3 runs from the conserved cysteine through the conserved F or W. Fields, in order: J gene, clone size, D gene, V gene, CDR3 protein, CDR3 DNA. D genes are given only for firm matches. A clone size is listed for some rows: how often the clone was seen (once, few, many), or a class if it is expanded.

>TRBJ2-6|-|TRBD1|TRBV7-9
CASSARGSSSGANVLTF
TGTGCCAGCAGCGCCAGGGGGTCGAGCTCTGGGGCCAACGTCCTGACTTTC
>TRBJ2-7|-|-|TRBV6-1
CASRASSGGEQYF
TGTGCCAGCAGGGCTAGTTCTGGGGGGGAGCAGTACTTC
>TRBJ2-2|-|-|TRBV7-9
CASSLSGALFDRPGELFF
TGTGCCAGCAGCTTATCCGGAGCCCTTTTCGATAGGCCCGGGGAGCTGTTTTTT
>TRBJ1-1|few|TRBD1|TRBV27
CASRGGTGHTEAFF
TGTGCCAGTAGAGGGGGGACAGGACACACTGAAGCTTTCTTT
>TRBJ2-2|-|TRBD1|TRBV5-1
CASGTGSGTGELFF
TGCGCCAGCGGGACAGGGTCGGGCACCGGGGAGCTGTTTTTT
>TRBJ2-7|-|-|TRBV28
CASTWGQFTYEQYF
TGTGCCAGCACCTGGGGGCAGTTTACCTACGAGCAGTACTTC
>TRBJ2-5|few|-|TRBV7-9
CASSPGPETQYF
TGTGCCAGCAGCCCCGGGCCTGAGACCCAGTACTTC
>TRBJ2-2|-|-|TRBV5-1
CASSTETPTNTGELFF
TGCGCCAGCAGCACCGAGACTCCTACGAACACCGGGGAGCTGTTTTTT
>TRBJ2-2|once|-|TRBV5-5
CASSSTGTLNTGELFF
TGTGCCAGCAGCTCGACCGGGACACTGAACACCGGGGAGCTGTTTTTT
>TRBJ2-7|-|TRBD1|TRBV5-5
CASSTQGQDYYEQYF
TGTGCCAGCTCTACCCAGGGACAGGATTACTACGAGCAGTACTTC
>TRBJ2-1|-|TRBD1|TRBV25-1
CASSDNRGRVDEQFF
TGTGCCAGCAGTGACAACAGGGGGCGCGTTGATGAGCAGTTCTTC
>TRBJ1-1|-|-|TRBV7-9
CASSHDPGNTEAFF
TGTGCCAGCAGCCACGACCCGGGGAACACTGAAGCTTTCTTT
>TRBJ2-7|-|TRBD2|TRBV7-2
CASSLGLATYEQYF
TGTGCCAGCAGCTTAGGACTAGCGACCTACGAGCAGTACTTC
>TRBJ1-1|-|TRBD1|TRBV29-1
CSFRRDSLYTEAFF
TGCAGTTTTAGAAGGGACAGCCTGTACACTGAAGCTTTCTTT
>TRBJ2-3|-|TRBD2|TRBV28
CATEREGTDTQYF
TGTGCGACGGAGCGGGAGGGAACAGATACGCAGTATTTT
>TRBJ2-5|-|-|TRBV28
CASSLLEETQYF
TGTGCCAGCAGTTTGCTCGAAGAGACCCAGTACTTC
>TRBJ2-3|-|-|TRBV7-2
CASRPTRSSTDTQYF
TGTGCCAGCAGACCGACACGAAGTAGCACAGATACGCAGTATTTT
>TRBJ1-1|once|-|TRBV28
CASSFSGVNTEAFF
TGTGCCAGCAGTTTCTCGGGGGTAAACACTGAAGCTTTCTTT
>TRBJ1-1|-|TRBD1|TRBV7-9
CASSLVMGQGNTEAFF
TGTGCCAGCAGCTTAGTAATGGGACAGGGGAACACTGAAGCTTTCTTT
>TRBJ2-2|few|-|TRBV19
CASRSRDRDWGELFF
TGTGCCAGTAGGTCCCGGGACCGTGACTGGGGGGAGCTGTTTTTT
>TRBJ2-7|-|-|TRBV5-4
CASSFIQSHEQYF
TGTGCCAGCAGCTTTATACAGTCCCACGAGCAGTACTTC
>TRBJ1-2|-|TRBD1|TRBV28
CASSFLPGGLNNGYTF
TGTGCCAGCAGTTTCCTCCCAGGGGGTCTGAATAATGGCTACACCTTC
>TRBJ2-1|-|-|TRBV7-2
CASSFRGLDMGSEQFF
TGTGCCAGCAGCTTTAGAGGGCTGGACATGGGGAGTGAGCAGTTCTTC
>TRBJ1-4|-|-|TRBV18
CASSPTGPNEKLFF
TGTGCCAGCTCACCTACGGGACCTAATGAAAAACTGTTTTTT
>TRBJ2-1|once|TRBD2|TRBV4-3
CASSRGLAGGRVEQFF
TGCGCCAGCAGCCGGGGACTAGCGGGAGGAAGGGTTGAGCAGTTCTTC
>TRBJ2-7|-|TRBD2|TRBV18
CASSPPLAGKDEQYF
TGTGCCAGCTCACCACCGCTAGCGGGAAAAGACGAGCAGTACTTC
>TRBJ1-5|-|TRBD1|TRBV30
CAWSATGDQPQHF
TGTGCCTGGAGTGCCACAGGGGATCAGCCCCAGCATTTT
>TRBJ2-7|-|TRBD2|TRBV5-1
CASSYGTSGYEQYF
TGCGCCAGCAGCTACGGGACTAGCGGGTACGAGCAGTACTTC
>TRBJ2-3|-|-|TRBV30
CAWSVREDTQYF
TGTGCCTGGAGTGTACGGGAGGATACGCAGTATTTT
>TRBJ2-5|-|-|TRBV5-1
CASSFGRRGSETQYF
TGCGCCAGCAGCTTCGGGAGACGGGGGTCGGAGACCCAGTACTTC
>TRBJ1-2|-|-|TRBV28
CASSPSQGRDGYTF
TGTGCCAGCAGCCCCAGTCAGGGGCGCGATGGCTACACCTTC
>TRBJ1-1|-|-|TRBV7-9
CASSLARTGNTEAFF
TGTGCCAGCAGCTTAGCCAGGACCGGGAACACTGAAGCTTTCTTT
>TRBJ1-1|-|TRBD1|TRBV7-9
CASRATGGIEGTEAFF
TGTGCCAGCAGGGCGACAGGGGGCATTGAGGGAACTGAAGCTTTCTTT
>TRBJ1-5|-|-|TRBV2
CASSEYEGNQPQHF
TGTGCCAGCAGTGAATATGAAGGTAATCAGCCCCAGCATTTT
>TRBJ2-2|-|TRBD1|TRBV6-5
CASSQQGGTGELFF
TGTGCCAGCAGTCAACAGGGGGGCACCGGGGAGCTGTTTTTT
>TRBJ2-7|-|-|TRBV5-1
CASSLDSRPEFQYF
TGCGCCAGCAGCTTGGATTCCCGCCCAGAATTTCAGTACTTC
>TRBJ1-5|-|TRBD1|TRBV6-1
CASSLRGSNQPQHF
TGTGCCAGCAGTCTCAGGGGGAGCAATCAGCCCCAGCATTTT
>TRBJ1-3|-|TRBD1|TRBV6-5
CASSMDRASGNTIYF
TGTGCCAGCAGCATGGACAGGGCCTCTGGAAACACCATATATTTT
>TRBJ1-4|-|-|TRBV11-3
CASSPGPNEKLFF
TGTGCCAGCAGCCCGGGACCTAATGAAAAACTGTTTTTT
>TRBJ1-4|-|-|TRBV20-1
CSARSGEKLFF
TGCAGTGCTAGGTCGGGTGAAAAACTGTTTTTT
>TRBJ1-5|-|TRBD1|TRBV27
CASSPRTGGRNQPQHF
TGTGCCAGCAGTCCGAGGACAGGGGGAAGGAATCAGCCCCAGCATTTT
>TRBJ2-7|-|-|TRBV6-5
CASSRSVTTYEQYF
TGTGCCAGCAGTCGGTCAGTTACCACCTACGAGCAGTACTTC
>TRBJ2-1|-|TRBD2|TRBV7-3
CASSPGGLAGRNEQFF
TGTGCCAGCAGCCCGGGGGGACTAGCGGGCCGCAATGAGCAGTTCTTC
>TRBJ1-4|-|TRBD1|TRBV7-9
CALGQAGTGLSEKLFF
TGTGCCCTCGGACAGGCTGGAACGGGACTTAGTGAAAAACTGTTTTTT
>TRBJ1-2|-|-|TRBV18
CASSPGKPYGYTF
TGTGCCAGCTCACCAGGGAAACCCTATGGCTACACCTTC
>TRBJ2-7|-|-|TRBV29-1
CSVVRDLGPYEQYF
TGCAGCGTTGTACGGGACCTAGGACCCTACGAGCAGTACTTC
>TRBJ2-7|-|TRBD1|TRBV10-3
CAISALGGHEQYF
TGTGCCATCAGTGCATTAGGGGGCCACGAGCAGTACTTC
>TRBJ2-2|-|-|TRBV30
CAWSVSNTGELFF
TGTGCCTGGAGTGTCTCGAACACCGGGGAGCTGTTTTTT
>TRBJ1-4|-|-|TRBV7-9
CASSPAGSPNEKLFF
TGTGCCAGCAGCCCCGCGGGCAGCCCTAATGAAAAACTGTTTTTT
>TRBJ1-2|few|-|TRBV19
CASIPQGKKNGYTF
TGTGCCAGTATTCCCCAAGGAAAAAAGAATGGCTACACCTTC
>TRBJ2-5|-|-|TRBV29-1
CSVQASLETQYF
TGCAGCGTTCAGGCTAGCTTAGAGACCCAGTACTTC
>TRBJ2-1|-|TRBD1|TRBV27
CASSIRTGRNEQFF
TGTGCCAGCAGTATTAGGACAGGCCGGAATGAGCAGTTCTTC
>TRBJ2-5|-|TRBD2|TRBV5-4
CASSPQRGGKETQYF
TGTGCCAGCAGCCCCCAACGGGGGGGGAAAGAGACCCAGTACTTC
>TRBJ1-1|-|TRBD1|TRBV9
CASSVDSQGALTEAFF
TGTGCCAGCAGCGTAGACTCACAGGGGGCTCTAACTGAAGCTTTCTTT
>TRBJ2-3|once|-|TRBV11-2
CASSLFSRASTDTQYF
TGTGCCAGCAGCTTATTTTCCCGCGCTAGCACAGATACGCAGTATTTT